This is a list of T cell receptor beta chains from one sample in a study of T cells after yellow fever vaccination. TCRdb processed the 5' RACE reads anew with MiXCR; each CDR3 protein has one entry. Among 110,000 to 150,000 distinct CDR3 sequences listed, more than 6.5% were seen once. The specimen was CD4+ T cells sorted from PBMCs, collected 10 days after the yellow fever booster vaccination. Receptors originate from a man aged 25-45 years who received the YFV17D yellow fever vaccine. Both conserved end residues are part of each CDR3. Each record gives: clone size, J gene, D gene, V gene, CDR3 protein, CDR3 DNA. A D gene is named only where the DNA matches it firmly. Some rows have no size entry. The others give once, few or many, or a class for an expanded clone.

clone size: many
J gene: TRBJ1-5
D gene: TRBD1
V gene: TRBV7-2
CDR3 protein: CASSPRQGPQPQHF
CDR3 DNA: TGTGCCAGCAGCCCACGACAGGGCCCACAGCCCCAGCATTTT

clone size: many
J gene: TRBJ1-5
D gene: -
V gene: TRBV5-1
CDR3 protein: CASSLGDAENQPQHF
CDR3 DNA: TGCGCCAGCAGCTTGGGAGACGCGGAGAATCAGCCCCAGCATTTT

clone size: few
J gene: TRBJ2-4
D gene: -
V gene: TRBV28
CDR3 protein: CASSLGPAGILAKNIQYF
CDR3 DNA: TGTGCCAGCAGCCTGGGGCCAGCCGGTATTCTAGCCAAAAACATTCAGTACTTC

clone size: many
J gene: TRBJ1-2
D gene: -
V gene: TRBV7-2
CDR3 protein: CASSLEQLSGYTF
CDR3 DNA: TGTGCCAGCAGCTTAGAGCAGCTTAGTGGCTACACCTTC

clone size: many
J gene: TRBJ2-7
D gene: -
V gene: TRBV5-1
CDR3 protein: CASSLEGGWSYEQYF
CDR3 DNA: TGCGCCAGCAGCTTGGAGGGGGGTTGGTCCTACGAGCAGTACTTC

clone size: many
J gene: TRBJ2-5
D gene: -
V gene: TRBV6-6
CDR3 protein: CASSRTAETQYF
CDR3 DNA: TGTGCCAGCAGTCGGACTGCTGAGACCCAGTACTTC

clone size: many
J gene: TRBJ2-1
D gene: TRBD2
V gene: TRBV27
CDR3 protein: CASSLKGLAGHQSSYNEQFF
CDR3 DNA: TGTGCCAGCAGTTTGAAGGGACTAGCGGGCCACCAGAGCTCCTACAATGAGCAGTTCTTC

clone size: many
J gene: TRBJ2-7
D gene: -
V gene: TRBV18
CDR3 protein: CASSPPGIHSEQYF
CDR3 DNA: TGTGCCAGCTCACCACCAGGTATTCACTCCGAGCAGTACTTC

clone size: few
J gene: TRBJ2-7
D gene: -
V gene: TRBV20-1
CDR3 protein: CSATSGGVSEQYF
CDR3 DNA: TGCAGTGCTACTAGTGGTGGGGTCTCCGAGCAGTACTTC

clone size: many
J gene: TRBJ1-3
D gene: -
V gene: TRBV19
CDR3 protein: CASSQDPGNTIYF
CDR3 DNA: TGTGCCAGTAGCCAGGACCCTGGAAACACCATATATTTT

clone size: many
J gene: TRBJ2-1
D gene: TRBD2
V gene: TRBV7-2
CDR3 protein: CASRGGNEQFF
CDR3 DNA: TGTGCCAGCAGGGGGGGGAATGAGCAGTTCTTC

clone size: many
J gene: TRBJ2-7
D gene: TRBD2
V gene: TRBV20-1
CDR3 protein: CSAYPGRTGGSYEQYF
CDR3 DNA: TGCAGTGCTTACCCCGGGAGGACTGGCGGGTCCTACGAGCAGTACTTC

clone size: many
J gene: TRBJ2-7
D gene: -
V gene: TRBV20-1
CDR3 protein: CSARAPHRDEQYF
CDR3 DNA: TGCAGTGCTAGAGCCCCCCACAGAGACGAGCAGTACTTC

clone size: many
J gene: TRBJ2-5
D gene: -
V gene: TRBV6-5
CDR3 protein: CASSYTGTMQETQYF
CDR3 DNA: TGTGCCAGCAGTTACACCGGGACAATGCAAGAGACCCAGTACTTC

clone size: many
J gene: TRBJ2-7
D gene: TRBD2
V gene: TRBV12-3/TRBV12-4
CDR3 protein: CASSLILAGGSDEQYF
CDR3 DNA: TGTGCCAGCAGTTTAATCCTAGCGGGAGGTAGCGACGAGCAGTACTTC

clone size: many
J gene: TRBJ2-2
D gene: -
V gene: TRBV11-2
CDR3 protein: CASSLAVRSTGELFF
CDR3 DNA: TGTGCCAGCAGCTTAGCAGTGCGGTCCACCGGGGAGCTGTTTTTT

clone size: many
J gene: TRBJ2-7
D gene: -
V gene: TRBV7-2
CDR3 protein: CASKGTSYEQYF
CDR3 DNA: TGTGCCAGCAAAGGTACCTCCTACGAGCAGTACTTC

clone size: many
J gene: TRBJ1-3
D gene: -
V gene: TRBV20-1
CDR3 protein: CSAPHAQGGNTIYF
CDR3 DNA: TGCAGTGCCCCGCACGCACAAGGAGGAAACACCATATATTTT

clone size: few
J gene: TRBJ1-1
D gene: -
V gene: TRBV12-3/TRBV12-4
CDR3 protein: CASSFLDPATEAFF
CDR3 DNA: TGTGCCAGCAGTTTTCTCGACCCGGCCACTGAAGCTTTCTTT

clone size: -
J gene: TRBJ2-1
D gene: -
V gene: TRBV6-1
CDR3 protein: CASRRDRSYNEQFF
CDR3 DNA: TGTGCCAGCAGGCGGGACAGATCCTACAATGAGCAGTTCTTC

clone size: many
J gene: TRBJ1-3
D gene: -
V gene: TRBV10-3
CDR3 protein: CAISESGGLFGNTIYF
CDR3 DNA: TGTGCCATCAGTGAGTCTGGGGGTCTATTTGGAAACACCATATATTTT

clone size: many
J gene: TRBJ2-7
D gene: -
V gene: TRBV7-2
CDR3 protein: CASSWARTGEQYF
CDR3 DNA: TGTGCCAGCAGCTGGGCGCGCACAGGGGAGCAGTACTTC

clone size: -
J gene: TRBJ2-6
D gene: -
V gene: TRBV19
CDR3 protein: CASKTASYSGANVLTF
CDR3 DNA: TGTGCCAGTAAAACGGCTTCCTACTCTGGGGCCAACGTCCTGACTTTC

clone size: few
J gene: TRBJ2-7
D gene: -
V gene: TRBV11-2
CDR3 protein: CASSLETRAREQYF
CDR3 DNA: TGTGCCAGCAGCTTAGAGACCAGGGCGAGGGAGCAGTACTTC

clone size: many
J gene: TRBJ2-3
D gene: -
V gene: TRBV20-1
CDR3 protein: CSARILDTQYF
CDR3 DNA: TGCAGTGCTAGAATACTAGATACGCAGTATTTT

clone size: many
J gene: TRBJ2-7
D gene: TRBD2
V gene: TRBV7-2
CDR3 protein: CASSFDPGGYEQYF
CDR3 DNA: TGTGCCAGCAGCTTTGATCCGGGAGGATACGAGCAGTACTTC

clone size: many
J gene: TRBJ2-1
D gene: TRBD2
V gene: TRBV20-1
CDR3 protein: CSAPPSGRRYNEQFF
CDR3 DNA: TGCAGTGCCCCCCCTAGCGGGAGAAGGTACAATGAGCAGTTCTTC

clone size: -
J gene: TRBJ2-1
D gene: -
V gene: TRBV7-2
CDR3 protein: CASSPSSTSEQFF
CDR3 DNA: TGTGCCAGCAGCCCCTCCAGCACAAGCGAGCAGTTCTTC

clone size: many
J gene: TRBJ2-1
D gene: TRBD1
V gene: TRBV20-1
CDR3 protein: CSARSGQGGYEQFF
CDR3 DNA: TGCAGTGCCCGGTCGGGACAGGGGGGTTATGAGCAGTTCTTC

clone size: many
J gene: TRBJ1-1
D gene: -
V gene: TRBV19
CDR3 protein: CARKDGGPEAFF
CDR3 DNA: TGTGCCAGAAAAGACGGCGGCCCTGAAGCTTTCTTT

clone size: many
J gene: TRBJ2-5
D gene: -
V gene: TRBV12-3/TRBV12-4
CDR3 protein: CASTISLGETQYF
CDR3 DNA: TGTGCCAGCACCATTAGTTTAGGAGAGACCCAGTACTTC

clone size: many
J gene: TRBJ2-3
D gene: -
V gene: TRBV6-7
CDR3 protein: CASSSGHRDTQYF
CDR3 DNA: TGTGCCAGCAGTTCGGGCCATAGGGATACGCAGTATTTT

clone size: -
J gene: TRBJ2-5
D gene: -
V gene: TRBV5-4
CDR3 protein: CASSLAGGVETQYF
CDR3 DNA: TGTGCCAGCAGCTTGGCAGGTGGAGTGGAGACCCAGTACTTC

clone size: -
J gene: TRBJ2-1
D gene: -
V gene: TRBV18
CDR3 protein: CASSPEGGPYNEQFF
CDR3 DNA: TGTGCCAGCTCACCGGAGGGAGGACCCTACAATGAGCAGTTCTTC

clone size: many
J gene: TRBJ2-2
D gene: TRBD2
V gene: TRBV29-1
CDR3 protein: CSVISGLAGAGELFF
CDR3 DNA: TGCAGCGTTATTTCCGGGCTAGCGGGAGCCGGGGAGCTGTTTTTT

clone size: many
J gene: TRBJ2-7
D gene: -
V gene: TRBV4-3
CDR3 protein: CASSHLPGKTYEQYF
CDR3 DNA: TGCGCCAGCAGCCACCTACCCGGGAAGACCTACGAGCAGTACTTC

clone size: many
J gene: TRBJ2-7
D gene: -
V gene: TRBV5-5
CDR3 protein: CASSQDAGTVTYEQYF
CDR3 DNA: TGTGCCAGCAGCCAAGACGCCGGGACCGTAACCTACGAGCAGTACTTC

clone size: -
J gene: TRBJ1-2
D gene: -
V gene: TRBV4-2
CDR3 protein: CAISPGRLYCYTF
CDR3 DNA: TGTGCCATCAGCCCCGGGCGCCTCTACTGCTACACCTTC

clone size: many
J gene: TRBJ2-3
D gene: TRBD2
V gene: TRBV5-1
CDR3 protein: CASSLRPSGTSTDTQYF
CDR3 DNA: TGCGCCAGCAGCTTGAGGCCTAGCGGGACGAGCACAGATACGCAGTATTTT

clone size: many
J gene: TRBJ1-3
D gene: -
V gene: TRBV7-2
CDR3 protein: CASSSVRNTIYF
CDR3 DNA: TGTGCCAGCAGCTCAGTGAGAAACACCATATATTTT

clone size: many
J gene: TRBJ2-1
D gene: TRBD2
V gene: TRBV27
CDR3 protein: CASSSGLAGINEQFF
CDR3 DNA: TGTGCCAGCAGTTCAGGACTAGCGGGAATCAATGAGCAGTTCTTC

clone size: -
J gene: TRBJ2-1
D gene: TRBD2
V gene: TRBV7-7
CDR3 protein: CASSSGSGTSRTNEQFF
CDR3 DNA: TGTGCTAGCAGCTCCGGATCCGGGACTAGCCGGACCAATGAGCAGTTCTTC

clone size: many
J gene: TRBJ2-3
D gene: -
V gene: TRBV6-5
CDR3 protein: CASRLSTGGTDTQYF
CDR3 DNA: TGTGCCAGCAGGTTGTCGACGGGGGGCACAGATACGCAGTATTTT